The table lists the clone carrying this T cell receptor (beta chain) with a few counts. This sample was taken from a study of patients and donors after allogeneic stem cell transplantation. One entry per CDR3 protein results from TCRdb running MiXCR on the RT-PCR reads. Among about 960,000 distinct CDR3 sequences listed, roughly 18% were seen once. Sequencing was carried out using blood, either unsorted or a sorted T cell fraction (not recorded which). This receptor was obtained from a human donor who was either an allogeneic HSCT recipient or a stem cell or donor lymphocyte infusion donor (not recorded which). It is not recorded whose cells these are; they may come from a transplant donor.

Here the CDR3 DNA reads TGTGCCAGCAGCCAAGAGATGACAGGGGGTAGGGCCCAGTACTTC. Translation: CASSQEMTGGRAQYF. The rearrangement uses TRBV4-2 and TRBJ2-5; 9 nucleotides agree with TRBD1. Looked up from germline, CDR1 is LGHNA and CDR2 is YNFKEQ. Unmatched junction bases numbered 8, after V lost 0 bases and J lost 9 bases. This CDR3 has 15 amino acids.